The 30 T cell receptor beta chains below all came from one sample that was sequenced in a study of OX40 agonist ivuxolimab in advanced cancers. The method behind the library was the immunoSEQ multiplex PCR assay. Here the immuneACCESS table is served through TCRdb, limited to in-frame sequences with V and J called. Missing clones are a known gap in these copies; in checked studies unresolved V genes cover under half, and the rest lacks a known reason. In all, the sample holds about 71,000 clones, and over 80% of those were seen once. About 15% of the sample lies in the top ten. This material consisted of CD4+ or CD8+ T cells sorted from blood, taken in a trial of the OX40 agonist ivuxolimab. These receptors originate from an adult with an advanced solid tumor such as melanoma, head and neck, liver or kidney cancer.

CDR3 in amino acids: CASSKAHRALFSNQPQHF. In DNA, the CDR3 is TGTGCCAGCAGCAAAGCCCACAGGGCCCTCTTTAGCAATCAGCCCCAGCATTTT. This chain joins TRBV21-1 and TRBJ1-5; TRBD1, as called in the table, went unchecked against the DNA. TRBV21-1 is recorded as a pseudogene. This CDR3 comprises 18 residues.

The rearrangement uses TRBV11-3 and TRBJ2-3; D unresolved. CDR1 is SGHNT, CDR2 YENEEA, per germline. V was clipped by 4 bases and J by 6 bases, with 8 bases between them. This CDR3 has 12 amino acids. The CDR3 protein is CASSSPGDTQYF. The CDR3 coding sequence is TGTGCCAGCAGCTCCCCGGGTGATACGCAGTATTTT.

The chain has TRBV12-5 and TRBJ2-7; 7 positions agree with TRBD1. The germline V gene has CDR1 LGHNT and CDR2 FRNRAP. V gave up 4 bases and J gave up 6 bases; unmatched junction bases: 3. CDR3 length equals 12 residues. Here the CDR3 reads CASGSTGFEQYF. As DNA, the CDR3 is TGTGCTAGTGGTTCGACAGGGTTCGAGCAGTACTTC.

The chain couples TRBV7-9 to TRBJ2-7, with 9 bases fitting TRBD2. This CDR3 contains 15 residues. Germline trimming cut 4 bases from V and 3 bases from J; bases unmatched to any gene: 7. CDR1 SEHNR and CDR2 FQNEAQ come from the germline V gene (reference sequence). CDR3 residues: CASSSLAGGSYEQYF. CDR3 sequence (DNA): TGTGCCAGCAGCTCACTGGCGGGAGGGAGCTACGAGCAGTACTTC.

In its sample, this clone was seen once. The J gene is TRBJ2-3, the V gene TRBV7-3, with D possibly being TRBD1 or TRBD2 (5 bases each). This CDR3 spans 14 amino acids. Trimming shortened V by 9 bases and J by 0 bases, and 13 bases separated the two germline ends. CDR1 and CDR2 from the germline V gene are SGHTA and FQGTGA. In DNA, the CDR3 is TGTGCCAGGCAGGGAGCCCATAGCACAGATACGCAGTATTTT. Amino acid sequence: CARQGAHSTDTQYF.

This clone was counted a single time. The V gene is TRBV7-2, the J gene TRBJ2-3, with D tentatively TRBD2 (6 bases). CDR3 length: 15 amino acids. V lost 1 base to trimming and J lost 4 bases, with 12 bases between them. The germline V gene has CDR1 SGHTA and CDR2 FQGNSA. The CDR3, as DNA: TGTGCCAGCAGCTTAGGGACCGGGGGTTCAGATACGCAGTATTTT. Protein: CASSLGTGGSDTQYF.

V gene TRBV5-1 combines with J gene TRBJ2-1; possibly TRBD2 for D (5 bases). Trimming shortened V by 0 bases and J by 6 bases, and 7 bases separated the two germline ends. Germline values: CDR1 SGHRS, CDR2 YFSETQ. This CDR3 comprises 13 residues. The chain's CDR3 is CASSLDGINEQFF. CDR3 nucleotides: TGCGCCAGCAGCTTGGACGGGATCAATGAGCAGTTCTTC.

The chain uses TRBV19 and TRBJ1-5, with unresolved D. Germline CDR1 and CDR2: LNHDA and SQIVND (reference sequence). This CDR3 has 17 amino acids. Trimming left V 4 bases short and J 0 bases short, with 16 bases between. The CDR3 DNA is TGTGCCAGTAGTACCCCTACAGTAACGGATAGCAATCAGCCCCAGCATTTT. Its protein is CASSTPTVTDSNQPQHF.

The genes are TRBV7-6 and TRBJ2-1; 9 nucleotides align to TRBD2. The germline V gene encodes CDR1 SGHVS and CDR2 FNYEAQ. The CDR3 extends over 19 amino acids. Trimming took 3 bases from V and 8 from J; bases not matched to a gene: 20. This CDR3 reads CASSFPGGTGGRALDEQFF. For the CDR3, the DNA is TGTGCCAGCAGCTTTCCGGGAGGGACTGGCGGGAGGGCCCTTGATGAGCAGTTCTTC. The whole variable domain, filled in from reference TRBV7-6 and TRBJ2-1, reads GAGVSQSPRYKVTKRGQDVALRCDPISGHVSLYWYRQALGQGPEFLTYFNYEAQQDKSGLPNDRFSAERPEGSISTLTIQRTEQRDSAMYRCASSFPGGTGGRALDEQFFGPGTRLTVL.

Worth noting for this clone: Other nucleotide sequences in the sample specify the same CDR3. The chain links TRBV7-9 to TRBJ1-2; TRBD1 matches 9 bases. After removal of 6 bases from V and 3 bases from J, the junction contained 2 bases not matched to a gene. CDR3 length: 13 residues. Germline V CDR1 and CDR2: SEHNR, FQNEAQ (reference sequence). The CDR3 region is CASRTGGDYGYTF. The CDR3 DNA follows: TGTGCCAGCAGGACAGGGGGGGACTATGGCTACACCTTC.

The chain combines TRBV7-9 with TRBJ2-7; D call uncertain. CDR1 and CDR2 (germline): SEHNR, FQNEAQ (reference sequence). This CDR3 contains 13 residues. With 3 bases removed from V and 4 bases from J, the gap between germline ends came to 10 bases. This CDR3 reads CASSFGGAYEQYF. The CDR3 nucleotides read TGTGCCAGCAGCTTTGGTGGAGCGTACGAGCAGTACTTC.

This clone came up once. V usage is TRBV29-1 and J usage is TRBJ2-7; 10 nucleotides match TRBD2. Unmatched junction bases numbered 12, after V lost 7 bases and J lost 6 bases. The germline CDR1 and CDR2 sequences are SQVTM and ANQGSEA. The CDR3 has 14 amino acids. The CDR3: CSALAGLKGGEQYF. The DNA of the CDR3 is TGCAGCGCACTAGCGGGACTTAAGGGGGGCGAGCAGTACTTC.

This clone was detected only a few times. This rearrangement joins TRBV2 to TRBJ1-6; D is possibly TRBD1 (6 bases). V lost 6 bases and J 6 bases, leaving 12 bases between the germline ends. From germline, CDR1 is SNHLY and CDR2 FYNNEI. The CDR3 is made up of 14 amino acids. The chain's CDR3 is CASSAGDGNSPLHF. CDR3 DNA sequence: TGTGCCAGCAGCGCAGGGGACGGTAATTCACCCCTCCACTTT.

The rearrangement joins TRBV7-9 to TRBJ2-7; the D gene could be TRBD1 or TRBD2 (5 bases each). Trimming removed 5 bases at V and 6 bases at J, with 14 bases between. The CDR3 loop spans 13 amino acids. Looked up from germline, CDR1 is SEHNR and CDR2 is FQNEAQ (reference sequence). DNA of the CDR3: TGTGCCAGCAGCGGGGAGTGGGGCGCCGAGCAGTACTTC. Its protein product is CASSGEWGAEQYF.

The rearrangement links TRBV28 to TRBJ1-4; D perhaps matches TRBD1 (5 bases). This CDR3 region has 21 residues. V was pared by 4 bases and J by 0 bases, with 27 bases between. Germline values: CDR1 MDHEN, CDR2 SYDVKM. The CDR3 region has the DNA TGTGCCAGCAGTTCGTCCCGGGACGTTGTCAAACCCCTTGCAACTAATGAAAAACTGTTTTTT. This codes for CASSSSRDVVKPLATNEKLFF.

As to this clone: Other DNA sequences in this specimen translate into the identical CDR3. CDR3 sequence: CASSPQGLAGGGEQFF. The CDR3 region has the DNA TGTGCCAGCTCACCCCAGGGGCTAGCGGGGGGCGGTGAGCAGTTCTTC. The chain uses TRBV18 and TRBJ2-1; 11 positions match TRBD2. The CDR3 spans 16 residues. V gave up 3 bases and J gave up 9 bases; unmatched junction bases: 10. Germline assignment: CDR1 KGHSH and CDR2 LQKENI.

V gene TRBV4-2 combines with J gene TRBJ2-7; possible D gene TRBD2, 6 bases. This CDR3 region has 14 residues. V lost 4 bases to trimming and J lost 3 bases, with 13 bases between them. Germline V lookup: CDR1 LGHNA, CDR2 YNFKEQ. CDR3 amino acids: CASSPGTDNYEQYF. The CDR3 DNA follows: TGTGCCAGCAGCCCCGGGACTGACAACTACGAGCAGTACTTC.

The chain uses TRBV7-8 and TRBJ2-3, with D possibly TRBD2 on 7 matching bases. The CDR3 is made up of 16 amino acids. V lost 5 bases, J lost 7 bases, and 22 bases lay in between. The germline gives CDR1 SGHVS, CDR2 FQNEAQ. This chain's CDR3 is CASSAVGAGAMNTQYF. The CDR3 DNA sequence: TGTGCCAGCAGCGCGGTGGGCGCGGGGGCGATGAATACGCAGTATTTT.

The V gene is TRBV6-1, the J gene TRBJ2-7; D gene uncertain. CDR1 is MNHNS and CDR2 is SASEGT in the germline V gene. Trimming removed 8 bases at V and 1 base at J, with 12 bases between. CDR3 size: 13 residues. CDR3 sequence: CASVGRLSYEQYF. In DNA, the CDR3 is TGTGCCAGCGTGGGCAGGTTGTCCTACGAGCAGTACTTC.

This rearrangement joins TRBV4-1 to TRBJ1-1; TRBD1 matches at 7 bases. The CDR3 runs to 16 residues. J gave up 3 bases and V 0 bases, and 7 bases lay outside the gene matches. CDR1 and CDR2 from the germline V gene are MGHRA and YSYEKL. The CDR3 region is CASSQDGEGADTEAFF. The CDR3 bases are TGCGCCAGCAGCCAAGATGGGGAGGGGGCGGACACTGAAGCTTTCTTT.

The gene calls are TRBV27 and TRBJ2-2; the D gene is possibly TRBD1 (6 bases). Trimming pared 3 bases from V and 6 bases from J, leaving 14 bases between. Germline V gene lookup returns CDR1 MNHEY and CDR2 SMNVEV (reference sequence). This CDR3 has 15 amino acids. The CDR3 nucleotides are TGTGCCAGCAGTTTTCACCCTCAGGGGTCCGGGGAGCTGTTTTTT. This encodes CASSFHPQGSGELFF.

The CDR3: CASSFPTDKVGKNTEAFF. CDR3 sequence (DNA): TGTGCCAGCAGTTTCCCTACTGACAAAGTAGGTAAGAACACTGAAGCTTTCTTT. V is TRBV28 and J is TRBJ1-1; no definite D call. V lost 3 bases and J lost 1, with 21 bases in between. The CDR3 is 18 residues long. Germline CDR1 reads MDHEN; CDR2 reads SYDVKM.

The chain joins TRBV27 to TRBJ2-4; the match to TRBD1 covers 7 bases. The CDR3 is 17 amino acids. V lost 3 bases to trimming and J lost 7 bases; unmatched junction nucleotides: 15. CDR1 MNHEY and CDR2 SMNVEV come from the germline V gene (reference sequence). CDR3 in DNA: TGTGCCAGCAGTTTTGGGCCAGGGGGTGATGTAGGGAACATTCAGTACTTC. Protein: CASSFGPGGDVGNIQYF.

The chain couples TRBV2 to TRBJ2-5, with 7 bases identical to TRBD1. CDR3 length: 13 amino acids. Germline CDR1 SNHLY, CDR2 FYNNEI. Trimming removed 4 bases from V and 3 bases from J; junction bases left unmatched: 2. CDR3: CASSGTGEETQYF. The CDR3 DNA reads TGTGCCAGCAGTGGTACAGGGGAAGAGACCCAGTACTTC.

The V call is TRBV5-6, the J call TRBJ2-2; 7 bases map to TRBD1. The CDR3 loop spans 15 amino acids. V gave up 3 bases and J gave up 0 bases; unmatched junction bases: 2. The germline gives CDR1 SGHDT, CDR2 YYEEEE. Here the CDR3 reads CASSSGTANTGELFF. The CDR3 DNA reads TGTGCCAGCAGCTCCGGGACAGCGAACACCGGGGAGCTGTTTTTT.

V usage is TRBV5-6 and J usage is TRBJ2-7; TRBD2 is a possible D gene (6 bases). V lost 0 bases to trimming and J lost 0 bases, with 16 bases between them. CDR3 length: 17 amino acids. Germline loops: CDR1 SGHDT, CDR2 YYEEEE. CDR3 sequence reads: CASSLAIAALSSYEQYF. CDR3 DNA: TGTGCCAGCAGCTTGGCGATAGCGGCACTTAGCTCCTACGAGCAGTACTTC.

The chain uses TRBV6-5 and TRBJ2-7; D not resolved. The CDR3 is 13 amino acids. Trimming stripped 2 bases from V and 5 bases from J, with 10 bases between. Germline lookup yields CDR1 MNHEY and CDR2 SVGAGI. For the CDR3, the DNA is TGTGCCAGCAGTTACCTCCCCTCGGACGAGCAGTACTTC. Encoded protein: CASSYLPSDEQYF.

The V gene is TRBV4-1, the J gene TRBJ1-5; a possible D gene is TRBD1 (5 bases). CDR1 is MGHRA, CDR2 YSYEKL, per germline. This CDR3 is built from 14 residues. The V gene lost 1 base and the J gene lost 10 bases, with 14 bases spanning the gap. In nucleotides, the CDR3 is TGCGCCAGCAGCCAAGGGGCGGGGGGGGAACCCCAGCATTTT. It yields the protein CASSQGAGGEPQHF.

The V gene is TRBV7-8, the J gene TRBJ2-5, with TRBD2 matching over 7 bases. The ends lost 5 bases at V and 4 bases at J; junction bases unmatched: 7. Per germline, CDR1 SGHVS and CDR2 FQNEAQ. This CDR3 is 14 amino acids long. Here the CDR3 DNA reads TGTGCCAGCAGCCTCACGGGAGGAACAGAGACCCAGTACTTC. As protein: CASSLTGGTETQYF. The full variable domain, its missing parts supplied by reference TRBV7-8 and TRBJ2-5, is GAGVSQSPRYKVAKRGQDVALRCDPISGHVSLFWYQQALGQGPEFLTYFQNEAQLDKSGLPSDRFFAERPEGSVSTLKIQRTQQEDSAVYLCASSLTGGTETQYFGPGTRLLVL.

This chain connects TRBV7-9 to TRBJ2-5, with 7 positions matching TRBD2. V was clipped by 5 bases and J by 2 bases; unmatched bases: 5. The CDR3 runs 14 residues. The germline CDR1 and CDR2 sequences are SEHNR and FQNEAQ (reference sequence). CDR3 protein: CASSPLAEQETQYF. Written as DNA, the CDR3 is TGTGCCAGCAGCCCTCTAGCGGAACAAGAGACCCAGTACTTC.